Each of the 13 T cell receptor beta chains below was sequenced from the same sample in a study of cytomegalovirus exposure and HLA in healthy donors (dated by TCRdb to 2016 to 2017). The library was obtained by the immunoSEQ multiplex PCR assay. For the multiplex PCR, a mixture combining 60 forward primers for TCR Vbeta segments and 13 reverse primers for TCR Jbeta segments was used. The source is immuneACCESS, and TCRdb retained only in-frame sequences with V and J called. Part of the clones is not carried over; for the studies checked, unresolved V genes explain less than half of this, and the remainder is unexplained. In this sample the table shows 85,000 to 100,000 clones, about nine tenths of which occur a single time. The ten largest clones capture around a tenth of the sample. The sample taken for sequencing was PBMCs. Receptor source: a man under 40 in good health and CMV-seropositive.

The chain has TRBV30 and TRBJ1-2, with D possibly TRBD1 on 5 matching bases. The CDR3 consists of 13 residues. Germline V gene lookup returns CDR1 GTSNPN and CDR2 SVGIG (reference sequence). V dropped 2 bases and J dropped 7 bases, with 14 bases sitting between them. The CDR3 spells CAWSRQQAGGYTF. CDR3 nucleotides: TGTGCCTGGAGTCGGCAACAGGCTGGTGGCTACACCTTC.

The CDR3 region has the DNA TGTGCCAGCAGGAGACAGGGCTGGGAGCAGTACTTC. The encoded protein is CASRRQGWEQYF. The chain joins TRBV28 to TRBJ2-7, with TRBD1 matching over 7 bases. Trimming at V came to 6 bases and at J to 7 bases, leaving 6 bases not matched to a gene. The length of the CDR3 is 12 residues. Germline loops: CDR1 MDHEN, CDR2 SYDVKM.

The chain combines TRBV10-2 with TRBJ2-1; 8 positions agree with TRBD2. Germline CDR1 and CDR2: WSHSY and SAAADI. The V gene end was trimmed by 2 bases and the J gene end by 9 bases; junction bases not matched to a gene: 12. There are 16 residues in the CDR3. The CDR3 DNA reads TGCGCCAGCAGTGAGGCCAACCGGGAGGGTGGGTTTGAGCAGTTCTTC. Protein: CASSEANREGGFEQFF.

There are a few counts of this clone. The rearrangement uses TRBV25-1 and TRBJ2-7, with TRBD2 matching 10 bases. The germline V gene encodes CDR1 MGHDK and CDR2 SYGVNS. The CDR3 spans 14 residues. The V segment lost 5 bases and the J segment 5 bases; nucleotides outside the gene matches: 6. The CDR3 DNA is TGTGCCAGCAGTTCTAGCGGGAGCCTCAACGAGCAGTACTTC. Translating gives CASSSSGSLNEQYF.

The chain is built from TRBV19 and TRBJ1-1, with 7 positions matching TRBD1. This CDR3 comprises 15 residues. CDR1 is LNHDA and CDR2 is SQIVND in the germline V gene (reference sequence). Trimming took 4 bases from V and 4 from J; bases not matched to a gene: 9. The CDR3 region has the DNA TGTGCCAGTAGTACGAATCACAGGGGAGGCACTGAAGCTTTCTTT. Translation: CASSTNHRGGTEAFF.

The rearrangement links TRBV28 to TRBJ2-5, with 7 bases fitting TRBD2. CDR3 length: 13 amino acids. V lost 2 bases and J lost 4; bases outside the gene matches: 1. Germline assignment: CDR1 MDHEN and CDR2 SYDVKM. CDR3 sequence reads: CASSLPGGETQYF. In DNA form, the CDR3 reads TGTGCCAGCAGTTTACCGGGGGGAGAGACCCAGTACTTC.

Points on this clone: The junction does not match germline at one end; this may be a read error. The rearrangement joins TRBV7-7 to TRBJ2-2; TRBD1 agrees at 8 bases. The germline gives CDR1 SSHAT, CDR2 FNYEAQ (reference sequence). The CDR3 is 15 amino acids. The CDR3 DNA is TGTGCTAGCACTCCGGGACAGGAGAACACCGGGGAGCTGTTTTTT. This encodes CASTPGQENTGELFF.

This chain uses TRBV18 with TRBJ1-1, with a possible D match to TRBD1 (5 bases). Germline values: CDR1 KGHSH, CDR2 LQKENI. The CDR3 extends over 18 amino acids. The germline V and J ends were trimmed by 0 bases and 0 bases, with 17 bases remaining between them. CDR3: CASSPPGYGGMVNTEAFF. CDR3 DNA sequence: TGTGCCAGCTCACCACCTGGTTACGGGGGTATGGTGAACACTGAAGCTTTCTTT. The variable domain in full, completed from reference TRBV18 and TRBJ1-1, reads NAGVMQNPRHLVRRRGQEARLRCSPMKGHSHVYWYRQLPEEGLKFMVYLQKENIIDESGMPKERFSAEFPKEGPSILRIQQVVRGDSAAYFCASSPPGYGGMVNTEAFFGQGTRLTVV.

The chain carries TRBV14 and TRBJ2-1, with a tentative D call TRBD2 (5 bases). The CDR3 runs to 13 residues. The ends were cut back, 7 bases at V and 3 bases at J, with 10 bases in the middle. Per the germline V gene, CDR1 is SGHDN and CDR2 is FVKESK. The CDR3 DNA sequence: TGTGCCAGCAACCGAGACTACTACAATGAGCAGTTCTTC. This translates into CASNRDYYNEQFF.

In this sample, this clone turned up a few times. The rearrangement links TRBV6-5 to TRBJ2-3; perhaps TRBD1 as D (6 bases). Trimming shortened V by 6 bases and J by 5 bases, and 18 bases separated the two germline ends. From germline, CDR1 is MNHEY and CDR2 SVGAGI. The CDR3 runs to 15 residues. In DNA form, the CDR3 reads TGTGCCAGCAGCCTGAAGGGGGAAGGGGGAGATACGCAGTATTTT. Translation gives CASSLKGEGGDTQYF.

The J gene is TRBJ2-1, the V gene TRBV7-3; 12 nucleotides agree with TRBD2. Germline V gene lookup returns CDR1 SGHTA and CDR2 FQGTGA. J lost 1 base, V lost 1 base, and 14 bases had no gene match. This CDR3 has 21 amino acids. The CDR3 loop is CASSLKPGLAGGVKSYNEQFF. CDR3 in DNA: TGTGCCAGCAGCTTAAAACCTGGGCTAGCGGGAGGGGTGAAGTCCTACAATGAGCAGTTCTTC. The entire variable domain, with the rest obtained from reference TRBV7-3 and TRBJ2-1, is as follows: GAGVSQTPSNKVTEKGKYVELRCDPISGHTALYWYRQSLGQGPEFLIYFQGTGAADDSGLPNDRFFAVRPEGSVSTLKIQRTERGDSAVYLCASSLKPGLAGGVKSYNEQFFGPGTRLTVL.

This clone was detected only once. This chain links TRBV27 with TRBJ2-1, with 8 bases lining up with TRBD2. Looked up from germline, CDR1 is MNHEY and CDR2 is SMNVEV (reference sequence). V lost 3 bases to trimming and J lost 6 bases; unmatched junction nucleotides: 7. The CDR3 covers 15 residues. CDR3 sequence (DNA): TGTGCCAGCAGTTTTTTCTCAGCGGGAGCCAATGAGCAGTTCTTC. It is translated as CASSFFSAGANEQFF.

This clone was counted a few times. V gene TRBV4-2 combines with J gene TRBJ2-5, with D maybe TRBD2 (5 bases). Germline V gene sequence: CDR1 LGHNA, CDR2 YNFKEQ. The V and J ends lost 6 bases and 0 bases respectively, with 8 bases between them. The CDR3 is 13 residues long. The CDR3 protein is CASSREYQETQYF. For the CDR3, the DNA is TGTGCCAGCAGTAGGGAGTACCAAGAGACCCAGTACTTC.